The present TCR beta chain was sequenced within a study of shared clonotypes between healthy human individuals (dated by TCRdb to the early 2020s). Concerning the study at large: Three men and a couple of women, aged 18 to 49 years, made up the cohort. Per donor, three plates each were used for CD4 naive and CD4 memory, two for CD8 naive, and one for CD8 memory. To estimate repertoire size and how much clonotypes are shared between individuals, the study performed deep sequencing of blood TCR repertoires from roughly five healthy adults. To increase sequencing depth and limit assay-specific biases, different laboratories used diverse techniques to prepare libraries and sequence TCR repertoires. Between about 0.85 and 8.9 billion PBMCs per donor were obtained by leukapheresis. Overall study outcomes, separate from this receptor: Based on pairwise subsampling, the degree of clonotype sharing among donors was expected to be affected by sequencing depth. Rarefaction of sorted-subset datasets indicated incomplete sequencing despite the large sequencing depth. Estimated clonotype richness was generally larger for naive than for memory subsets. The small number of donors limited the genetic and exposure-history diversity represented. Approximately 5% of naive CD4, roughly 3.5% of naive CD8, around 2.3% of memory CD4, and 0.4% of memory CD8 clonotypes were shared across several donors. Clonotypes shared by all four sorted-subset donors showed higher generation probabilities than non-shared clonotypes. Only blood was sampled, and tissue TCR repertoires likely differ from those in blood.

Notes on this clone: Its antigen is currently not known. The input lacks base qualities; no much larger clone sits a single base away.

Using the deep immunoSEQ assay, multiplex PCR amplified TCR CDR3 regions from genomic DNA. Extracted genomic DNA from each cell subset was spread evenly across all wells of several immunoSEQ 96-well plates, with each plate serving as a replicate. Each replicate PCR for sorted subsets received approximately 220 ng genomic DNA, equal to tens of thousands of T cell genomes. The purified libraries were quantified using a Qubit 3.0 fluorometer, sized with a Bioanalyzer 2100, and then quantified again using the KAPA Library Quantification kit. Each immunoSEQ 96-well plate was sequenced on its own single-read 150-cycle Illumina NextSeq 550 flow cell. The authors processed their data as follows. Because the immunoSEQ output included only junctional sequences and no quality scores, the filtering could not be the same as the filtering used for full-length reads. To assign V/J genes and CDR3, sequences were annotated against IMGT germline references using PyIR, a Python wrapper for IgBLAST v1.9. Reads were filtered out if the reads had weak V/J assignments (E-value above 1e-6), no CDR3, stop codons, out-of-frame junctions, or ambiguous translated residues. V3J clonotypes were defined by identical inferred V gene, J gene, and CDR3 amino acid sequence. To compute the percentage overlap between repertoires, the number of shared unique clonotypes was divided by the size of the smaller repertoire. Repertoire richness was assessed with RTK rarefaction, the Chao1 estimator, and Recon v2.1 estimates of unobserved clonotypes. Generation probabilities were computed with OLGA for all TCRbeta clonotypes obtained by the gDNA method from a handful of donors. Sourced from immuneACCESS, this table was stored by TCRdb with only in-frame sequences that have V and J called. A share of the clones is absent; for the studies checked, an unresolved V gene accounts for under half, and the remainder has no known explanation. That table gives V, J and clone size, and the DNA gave D and trimming. Here the sample has around 1.1 million clones; about four fifths occur a single time. Of the sample, 0.61% falls within the top ten clones.

Donors were healthy HIV-negative adults with no recently reported acute infections or vaccinations. Every donor was a Caucasian adult living in Nashville, Tennessee, USA. CD4+ T cells were enriched by magnetic negative selection, after which naive cells were positively selected on CD45RA and the negative fraction was taken as the memory subset. Blood was collected by leukapheresis, and PBMCs were isolated by Ficoll-Histopaque density gradient centrifugation and then cryopreserved in liquid nitrogen vapor phase. Analytical flow cytometry was used to check the purity and quantity of each magnetically sorted T cell population. Genomic DNA was isolated from each sorted fraction and quantified by UV absorbance on a Nanodrop 2000c. At the junction V is shortened by 5 bases and J by 5 bases, with 12 bases in between. Looking up the germline V gene yields CDR1 KGHSH and CDR2 LQKENI. From the cysteine up to the phenylalanine, the CDR3 has a length of 14 residues. The entry retains the CDR3 DNA only, 42 bases that are in frame from base 1.

The rearrangement joined TRBV18 to TRBJ2-2, with the identity of the D gene unclear. The sequenced sample consisted of memory CD4+ T cells from PBMCs. In the paper's terms, the cell subset or site label means: CD45RA-negative fraction. This sequence originates from a man younger than 35 in good health. Some clones in this sample may be carry-over from other donors' samples. The CDR3: CASSSQAGTGELFF. In nucleotide form, the sequence is TGTGCCAGCTCATCGCAGGCCGGAACCGGGGAGCTGTTTTTT.